The rows below give T cell receptor beta chains drawn from one sample of a study of T-cell reconstitution after alpha-beta-depleted transplantation in children. TCRdb re-analysed the PCR reads in MiXCR, keeping a single row per CDR3 protein. Of hundreds of thousands of distinct CDR3 sequences listed, roughly a tenth were seen once; the top ten hold just over 2%. The source material was PBMCs, sampled before TCRalphabeta/CD19-depleted stem cell transplant. These receptors all come from a child younger than 10 with inherited bone marrow failure, due to receive a stem cell transplant. The CDR3 runs from the conserved cysteine through the conserved F or W. D genes are given only for firm matches. Not every row has a clone size; where given, it reads once, few, many or a size class.

cdr3_aa,cdr3_nt,v_call,clone_size,j_call,d_call
CSVKGQVEGETQYF,TGCAGCGTTAAGGGACAGGTGGAAGGAGAGACCCAGTACTTC,TRBV29-1,many,TRBJ2-5,TRBD1
CASSQYRDLLYEQYF,TGTGCCAGCAGCCAATACCGGGACCTACTCTACGAGCAGTACTTC,TRBV16,many,TRBJ2-7,-
CSAPAQPSPWYDEQFF,TGCAGTGCTCCCGCCCAGCCTAGCCCCTGGTACGATGAGCAGTTCTTC,TRBV20-1,-,TRBJ2-1,-
CASSRNRNTGELFF,TGTGCCAGCAGTAGGAACAGGAACACCGGGGAGCTGTTTTTT,TRBV6-2/TRBV6-3,many,TRBJ2-2,-
CASSQVVNSPLHF,TGCGCCAGCAGCCAAGTCGTTAATTCACCCCTCCACTTT,TRBV4-1,-,TRBJ1-6,-
CASRVPRGSNEQFF,TGTGCCAGCCGGGTCCCGCGAGGTAGCAATGAGCAGTTCTTC,TRBV21-1,few,TRBJ2-1,-
CASSLAEGQLNTQYF,TGCGCCAGCAGCTTGGCCGAGGGACAGTTAAATACGCAGTATTTT,TRBV5-1,many,TRBJ2-3,TRBD1
CASSQDGGLPNTGELFF,TGCGCCAGCAGCCAAGATGGAGGACTACCGAACACCGGGGAGCTGTTTTTT,TRBV4-3,many,TRBJ2-2,-
CASSYLGGNTIYF,TGTGCCAGCAGTTACCTAGGGGGAAACACCATATATTTT,TRBV6-6,many,TRBJ1-3,-
CASSFSQGSNQPQHF,TGTGCCAGCAGCTTTTCCCAGGGTAGCAATCAGCCCCAGCATTTT,TRBV7-8,many,TRBJ1-5,-
CASSYRRRGGSYNEQFF,TGTGCCAGCAGCTACCGGAGAAGGGGCGGGTCCTACAATGAGCAGTTCTTC,TRBV7-2,-,TRBJ2-1,-
CASSHGTGQGRYGYTF,TGCGCCAGCAGCCACGGGACGGGACAGGGCAGATATGGCTACACCTTC,TRBV4-3,-,TRBJ1-2,TRBD1
CASRQTRTSYNEQFF,TGTGCCAGCAGGCAAACTAGGACCTCCTACAATGAGCAGTTCTTC,TRBV7-9,many,TRBJ2-1,-
CASSVTGDGTEAFF,TGTGCCAGCAGTGTGACAGGGGACGGCACTGAAGCTTTCTTT,TRBV12-3/TRBV12-4,few,TRBJ1-1,TRBD1
CASRNAMTSSHYEQFF,TGTGCCAGCAGAAACGCGATGACTAGCTCCCACTATGAGCAGTTCTTC,TRBV27,-,TRBJ2-1,TRBD2
CSARNSGRAFSYNEQFF,TGCAGTGCGAGAAATAGCGGGAGGGCCTTCTCCTACAATGAGCAGTTCTTC,TRBV20-1,few,TRBJ2-1,TRBD2
CASSSAVWRAANTGELFF,TGTGCCAGCAGCTCCGCGGTGTGGCGGGCCGCGAACACCGGGGAGCTGTTTTTT,TRBV11-1,many,TRBJ2-2,-
CASSYLGTGTYGYTF,TGTGCCAGCAGCTACCTCGGGACAGGGACCTATGGCTACACCTTC,TRBV14,few,TRBJ1-2,TRBD1
CASSQVPGGLAGAPYNEQFF,TGCGCCAGCAGCCAAGTACCAGGGGGATTAGCGGGAGCCCCCTACAATGAGCAGTTCTTC,TRBV4-3,many,TRBJ2-1,TRBD2
CATRGFWITSTDTQYF,TGTGCCACCCGAGGGTTTTGGATCACCTCCACAGATACGCAGTATTTT,TRBV6-1,few,TRBJ2-3,-
CASSLTGFHEQYF,TGTGCCAGCAGTTTAACAGGGTTCCACGAGCAGTACTTC,TRBV27,many,TRBJ2-7,-
CSVAGLRDASYEQYF,TGCAGCGTTGCAGGTCTGCGGGACGCCTCCTACGAGCAGTACTTC,TRBV29-1,many,TRBJ2-7,-
CASRPGGDTQYF,TGTGCCAGCAGACCCGGGGGTGATACGCAGTATTTT,TRBV12-3/TRBV12-4,many,TRBJ2-3,-
CASSIDGQGDYEQYF,TGTGCCAGTAGTATCGACGGACAGGGAGACTACGAGCAGTACTTC,TRBV19,many,TRBJ2-7,TRBD1
CSAAISGTIGGAFF,TGCAGTGCAGCGATCTCCGGGACCATTGGTGGGGCTTTCTTT,TRBV20-1,few,TRBJ1-1,-
CSAEGFSAEAFF,TGCAGCGCCGAAGGGTTTAGCGCTGAAGCTTTCTTT,TRBV29-1,-,TRBJ1-1,-
CSARGTSVDYNEQFF,TGCAGTGCTAGAGGGACTAGCGTGGACTACAATGAGCAGTTCTTC,TRBV20-1,-,TRBJ2-1,TRBD2
CASSSGDSTDTQYF,TGTGCCAGCAGCTCAGGGGACTCCACAGATACGCAGTATTTT,TRBV13,many,TRBJ2-3,-
CASSGGLAGAGDTQYF,TGCGCCAGCAGCGGGGGACTAGCGGGAGCGGGAGATACGCAGTATTTT,TRBV5-1,few,TRBJ2-3,TRBD2
CSASLGGGVEYF,TGCAGTGCTAGTTTGGGGGGCGGGGTAGAGTACTTC,TRBV20-1,many,TRBJ2-4,-
CASSQLVPGLGSTDTQYF,TGTGCCAGCAGCCAGTTGGTCCCGGGACTAGGGAGCACAGATACGCAGTATTTT,TRBV4-2,many,TRBJ2-3,TRBD2
CASSLSPGGSSYEQYF,TGTGCCAGCAGCTTATCCCCGGGAGGGAGCTCCTACGAGCAGTACTTC,TRBV7-9,-,TRBJ2-7,TRBD2
CASRGAGPYNEQFF,TGTGCCAGCAGAGGGGCCGGCCCCTACAATGAGCAGTTCTTC,TRBV28,many,TRBJ2-1,-
CSATRNEQFF,TGCAGTGCTACCCGAAATGAGCAGTTCTTC,TRBV20-1,-,TRBJ2-1,-
CASRGLGYYEQYF,TGTGCCAGCAGGGGACTAGGGTACTACGAGCAGTACTTC,TRBV28,many,TRBJ2-7,TRBD2
CSVYVGLEQYF,TGCAGCGTTTACGTCGGGCTCGAGCAGTACTTC,TRBV29-1,-,TRBJ2-7,-
CASSLAPGFLHNEQFF,TGTGCCAGCAGCTTAGCCCCAGGGTTTCTTCACAATGAGCAGTTCTTC,TRBV7-9,many,TRBJ2-1,-
CARTTGLGDNEQFF,TGTGCCAGGACAACGGGCTTGGGGGACAATGAGCAGTTCTTC,TRBV27,many,TRBJ2-1,-
CSASPGADEQFF,TGCAGTGCTAGCCCTGGAGCCGATGAGCAGTTCTTC,TRBV20-1,-,TRBJ2-1,-